Listed below are T cell receptor beta chains from one sample, sequenced in a study of cytotoxic CD8 clonotypes in ibrutinib-treated CLL. The assay was immunoSEQ multiplex PCR, and TCRdb's table has in-frame clones only and misses some. The data show about 63,000 clones, with 65% to 75% seen just once and 43% held by the top ten. The sequences come from PBMCs, collected after 12 months of ibrutinib treatment. The receptors stem from a human donor with chronic lymphocytic leukemia. Each CDR3 is given with its conserved first and last residue. The D gene is left open where the match is weak. Rows give clone size only sometimes, using once, few, many, or a class for an expanded clone.

size,J,V,D,CDR3,DNA
once,TRBJ2-7,TRBV2,TRBD2,CASKGLAGAYEQYF,TGTGCCAGCAAGGGACTAGCGGGAGCCTACGAGCAGTACTTC
once,TRBJ2-1,TRBV30,NA,CAWSVPLLTGQFF,TGTGCCTGGAGTGTACCGCTTCTGACAGGGCAGTTCTTC
NA,TRBJ1-3,TRBV19,NA,CASRPTGSSGNTIYF,TGTGCCAGTAGGCCGACGGGTTCCTCTGGAAACACCATATATTTT
NA,TRBJ2-2,TRBV28,NA,CASTPSDRLNTGELFF,TGTGCCAGCACCCCCTCCGACAGATTAAACACCGGGGAGCTGTTTTTT
NA,TRBJ1-5,TRBV28,NA,CASRGLDSNQPQHF,TGTGCCAGCAGAGGACTCGATAGCAATCAGCCCCAGCATTTT
NA,TRBJ2-3,TRBV6-1,NA,CASSDANTDTQYF,TGTGCCAGCAGTGACGCTAACACAGATACGCAGTATTTT
NA,TRBJ2-3,TRBV28,NA,CASGSAQDTQYF,TGTGCCAGCGGAAGCGCCCAAGATACGCAGTATTTT
NA,TRBJ1-5,TRBV6-9,NA,CASRDSDNQPQHF,TGTGCCAGCAGGGACAGCGACAATCAGCCCCAGCATTTT
NA,TRBJ2-1,TRBV5-4,NA,CASSPPGEEQFF,TGTGCCAGCAGCCCACCGGGGGAGGAGCAGTTCTTC
NA,TRBJ2-1,TRBV9,NA,CASMRDSSSYNEQFF,TGTGCCAGCATGCGGGACTCTAGCTCCTACAATGAGCAGTTCTTC
NA,TRBJ2-3,TRBV29-1,TRBD2,CSVGRSSGLYTQYF,TGCAGCGTTGGCCGATCTAGCGGCCTCTATACGCAGTATTTT
NA,TRBJ2-1,TRBV6-5,NA,CASSYFSGRGANEQFF,TGTGCCAGCAGTTACTTCTCAGGGCGAGGGGCCAATGAGCAGTTCTTC
NA,TRBJ2-7,TRBV18,TRBD1,CASSRSGTGGDEQYF,TGTGCCAGCTCAAGGTCCGGTACAGGGGGCGACGAGCAGTACTTC
many,TRBJ1-3,TRBV18,NA,CASSTPTASGNTIYF,TGTGCCAGCTCAACGCCGACCGCGTCTGGAAACACCATATATTTT
NA,TRBJ2-5,TRBV19,NA,CASSPGLIQETQYF,TGTGCCAGTAGTCCGGGACTCATCCAAGAGACCCAGTACTTC
NA,TRBJ2-2,TRBV19,TRBD1,CASSFPDRVNGELFF,TGTGCCAGTAGTTTCCCAGACAGGGTCAACGGGGAGCTGTTTTTT
once,TRBJ2-3,TRBV6-5,TRBD2,CASSYSGLTYKDTQYF,TGTGCCAGCAGTTACTCGGGACTAACTTATAAAGATACGCAGTATTTT
NA,TRBJ2-3,TRBV4-2,TRBD2,CASLGPTSGSTDTQYF,TGTGCCAGCTTGGGGCCGACTAGCGGGAGCACAGATACGCAGTATTTT
NA,TRBJ2-1,TRBV5-1,NA,CASSADGAGEQFF,TGCGCCAGCAGCGCGGACGGGGCGGGTGAGCAGTTCTTC
once,TRBJ2-7,TRBV6-1,TRBD1,CASSEWRRGPYEQYF,TGTGCCAGCAGTGAATGGAGAAGGGGGCCCTACGAGCAGTACTTC